This passage covers 24 T cell receptor beta chains from one sample sequenced in a study of T-cell memory formation after mild COVID-19. Each CDR3 protein is one row after TCRdb ran MiXCR on the 5' RACE reads. The table has tens of thousands of distinct CDR3 sequences, 5.5% to 8.5% seen once. The sample comprised PBMCs or a T cell subset sorted from them (not recorded which). The receptors originated from an adult who had mild COVID-19 (a few samples of this study predate the infection). Cell type and time point are not known.

There are a few counts of this clonotype. V usage is TRBV24-1 and J usage is TRBJ2-3; tentatively, D is TRBD2 (5 bases). The germline V gene has CDR1 KGHDR and CDR2 SFDVKD. This CDR3 is 13 amino acids long. V lost 7 bases to trimming and J lost 1 base, with 8 bases between them. CDR3 region: CATSRTGTDTQYF. CDR3 DNA sequence: TGTGCCACCAGCCGGACTGGCACAGATACGCAGTATTTT.

This clonotype occurred a few times. The rearrangement uses TRBV20-1 and TRBJ2-5, with TRBD1 matching 10 bases. CDR1 is DFQATT, CDR2 SNEGSKA, per germline (reference sequence). The ends lost 3 bases at V and 4 bases at J; junction bases unmatched: 5. The CDR3 contains 14 residues. CDR3 residues: CSARGTGAGETQYF. The CDR3 coding sequence is TGCAGTGCTAGGGGGACAGGGGCGGGAGAGACCCAGTACTTC.

At least ten counts were recorded for this clonotype. The chain employs TRBV5-1 and TRBJ1-6; D gene uncertain. CDR3 length: 14 residues. V was trimmed by 2 bases and J by 7 bases, leaving 10 bases between them. CDR1 SGHRS and CDR2 YFSETQ come from the germline V gene. This chain's CDR3 is CASSFRMDNSPLHF. CDR3 DNA sequence: TGCGCCAGCAGCTTCCGCATGGACAATTCACCCCTCCACTTT. Together with reference TRBV5-1 and TRBJ1-6, the CDR3 gives the full variable domain: KAGVTQTPRYLIKTRGQQVTLSCSPISGHRSVSWYQQTPGQGLQFLFEYFSETQRNKGNFPGRFSGRQFSNSRSEMNVSTLELGDSALYLCASSFRMDNSPLHFGNGTRLTVT.

The genes are TRBV7-7 and TRBJ2-5, with 8 positions matching TRBD2. The CDR3 loop spans 14 amino acids. From germline, CDR1 is SSHAT and CDR2 FNYEAQ (reference sequence). V lost 5 bases, J lost 2 bases, and 4 bases stayed unmatched. CDR3: CASSRGGPQETQYF. CDR3 bases: TGTGCCAGCAGCCGCGGGGGGCCTCAAGAGACCCAGTACTTC.

This clonotype was found many times. V usage is TRBV27 and J usage is TRBJ1-6; D gene ambiguous. V lost 4 bases and J 6 bases, leaving 7 bases between the germline ends. CDR3 length: 13 amino acids. CDR1 and CDR2 from the germline V gene are MNHEY and SMNVEV (reference sequence). The CDR3 sequence is CASSSLSNSPLHF. The CDR3 DNA reads TGTGCCAGCAGTTCCCTGAGTAATTCACCCCTCCACTTT.

This clonotype turned up a few times. V gene TRBV7-2 combines with J gene TRBJ2-2; D gene uncertain. The V gene's germline CDR1 is SGHTA and CDR2 FQGNSA. This CDR3 has 14 residues. The germline V and J ends were trimmed by 2 bases and 5 bases, with 9 bases remaining between them. The CDR3 reads CASSLPGRTGELFF. The CDR3 bases are TGTGCCAGCAGCTTACCTGGGCGGACCGGGGAGCTGTTTTTT.

This clonotype was recorded at least ten times. The gene calls are TRBV14 and TRBJ1-1, with TRBD1 as a possible D gene (5 bases). Germline values: CDR1 SGHDN, CDR2 FVKESK. The CDR3 loop spans 14 amino acids. With 4 bases removed from V and 1 base from J, the gap between germline ends came to 10 bases. CDR3 amino acids: CASSRQHTNTEAFF. The CDR3 nucleotides are TGTGCCAGCAGCCGACAGCACACGAACACTGAAGCTTTCTTT.

This clonotype was seen a few times. The chain uses TRBV4-3 and TRBJ2-5; D is undetermined. This CDR3 is built from 13 residues. The germline V gene has CDR1 LGHNA and CDR2 YSLEER. Deletions cut 1 base from V and 5 bases from J, with 8 bases between. The CDR3 DNA is TGCGCCAGCAGCCAAGTGATAGGGGAGACCCAGTACTTC. Protein: CASSQVIGETQYF.

The gene calls are TRBV6-1 and TRBJ1-1; D not resolved. Germline values: CDR1 MNHNS, CDR2 SASEGT. V gave up 7 bases and J gave up 1 base, with 13 bases separating them. This CDR3 is built from 14 residues. Written as DNA, the CDR3 is TGTGCCAGCACCCGACGGGGTGAGAACACTGAAGCTTTCTTT. Translation: CASTRRGENTEAFF.

This clonotype has a count of ten or more. The chain joins TRBV7-8 to TRBJ1-1, with TRBD1 identical over 7 bases. V lost 4 bases to trimming and J lost 7 bases; unmatched junction nucleotides: 9. Looked up from germline, CDR1 is SGHVS and CDR2 is FQNEAQ. This CDR3 has 14 amino acids. The CDR3 reads CASSSQGGRDEAFF. CDR3 nucleotide sequence: TGTGCCAGCAGCTCGCAGGGGGGAAGGGATGAAGCTTTCTTT.

Within the sample, this clonotype is medium-sized. The rearrangement links TRBV7-2 to TRBJ2-1; 8 bases match TRBD2. Trimming took 1 base from V and 4 from J; bases not matched to a gene: 3. The CDR3 consists of 15 residues. Germline V gene data show CDR1 as SGHTA and CDR2 as FQGNSA. The CDR3 spells CASSLVPSGYNEQFF. For the CDR3, the DNA is TGTGCCAGCAGCTTAGTCCCTAGCGGGTACAATGAGCAGTTCTTC.

This clonotype was recorded many times. The rearrangement uses TRBV5-1 and TRBJ1-2, with 9 bases that match TRBD1. Germline values: CDR1 SGHRS, CDR2 YFSETQ. The trim removed 2 bases at V and 5 bases at J, leaving 7 bases unmatched. The CDR3 extends over 15 amino acids. The CDR3, as DNA: TGCGCCAGCAGCTTCGGGACAGGGAGGGGATATGGCTACACCTTC. This gives the protein CASSFGTGRGYGYTF.

This clonotype was counted ten times or more. J is TRBJ2-7 and V is TRBV19, with TRBD2 as a possible D gene (6 bases). The V end lost 4 bases, the J end lost 0 bases, and 10 bases lay between the germline ends. CDR1 and CDR2 (germline): LNHDA, SQIVND (reference sequence). There are 14 residues in the CDR3. CDR3 sequence (DNA): TGTGCCAGTAGTAGGGACTCGAGCTCCTACGAGCAGTACTTC. Translated: CASSRDSSSYEQYF.

V gene TRBV20-1 combines with J gene TRBJ2-3; 8 bases are shared with TRBD1. Germline lookup yields CDR1 DFQATT and CDR2 SNEGSKA (reference sequence). With V trimmed by 5 bases and J by 6 bases, 7 bases remained unmatched. This CDR3 spans 13 amino acids. The CDR3 is CSAPDRGLDTQYF. The CDR3 region has the DNA TGCAGTGCTCCCGACAGGGGACTGGATACGCAGTATTTT.

This clonotype has just a few counts. The CDR3 sequence is CASRLTGTSRLGYTF. Written as DNA, the CDR3 is TGCGCCAGCAGGTTGACGGGTACTAGTCGTCTTGGCTACACCTTC. This sequence joins TRBV4-1 and TRBJ1-2; D gene unclear. Per germline, CDR1 MGHRA and CDR2 YSYEKL. Trimming shortened V by 6 bases and J by 7 bases, and 21 bases separated the two germline ends. The CDR3 covers 15 residues.

This clonotype was picked up many times. The gene calls are TRBV7-8 and TRBJ2-1; 9 positions agree with TRBD2. Per germline, CDR1 SGHVS and CDR2 FQNEAQ. This CDR3 is 15 amino acids long. V lost 1 base, J lost 9 bases, and 7 bases stayed unmatched. CDR3 sequence: CASSLEGGRAREQFF. For the CDR3, the DNA is TGTGCCAGCAGCTTAGAGGGCGGGAGGGCACGTGAGCAGTTCTTC.

On this clonotype itself: A much larger clonotype is one base distant, so this may be a read error. The V and J genes are TRBV7-6 and TRBJ2-5; 10 bases are shared with TRBD1. This CDR3 contains 16 residues. V trimming: 6 bases; J trimming: 5 bases; junction bases outside the gene matches: 12. Germline V gene data show CDR1 as SGHVS and CDR2 as FNYEAQ. The CDR3 DNA reads TGTGCCAGCAGTTCCTTTGGGACAGGGGCTTTTGAGACCCAGTACTTC. Protein product: CASSSFGTGAFETQYF.

This clonotype was recorded many times. The V and J genes are TRBV7-9 and TRBJ2-7; the match to TRBD1 covers 8 bases. Germline V gives CDR1 SEHNR, CDR2 FQNEAQ (reference sequence). CDR3 length: 14 residues. Trimming at V came to 4 bases and at J to 2 bases, leaving 4 bases not matched to a gene. This CDR3 reads CASSSRTGTYEQYF. For the CDR3, the DNA is TGTGCCAGCAGCTCGCGGACAGGGACCTACGAGCAGTACTTC. The full variable domain, in which reference TRBV7-9 and TRBJ2-7 provide the parts outside the CDR3, is DTGVSQNPRHKITKRGQNVTFRCDPISEHNRLYWYRQTLGQGPEFLTYFQNEAQLEKSRLLSDRFSAERPKGSFSTLEIQRTEQGDSAMYLCASSSRTGTYEQYFGPGTRLTVT.

Relative to its sample, this clonotype is medium-sized (0.01 to 0.1%). This rearrangement joins TRBV15 to TRBJ2-1, with TRBD2 identical over 11 bases. Germline CDR1 is LNHNV and CDR2 is YYDKDF (reference sequence). V lost 0 bases and J lost 6; bases outside the gene matches: 4. The CDR3 is made up of 16 amino acids. The CDR3 bases are TGTGCCACCAGCAGAGATCCTGGGACTAGCGGCAATGAGCAGTTCTTC. It is translated as CATSRDPGTSGNEQFF.

This clonotype was seen many times. The CDR3, as DNA: TGTGCCAGCAGTTCCGGACGGAAGTCCAGAGCTAACTATGGCTACACCTTC. Protein: CASSSGRKSRANYGYTF. The chain employs TRBV12-3 or TRBV12-4 and TRBJ1-2; D gene unclear. The ends were cut back, 4 bases at V and 0 bases at J, with 18 bases in the middle. The CDR3 has 17 amino acids.

The chain combines TRBV3-1 with TRBJ2-7; no reliable D call. This CDR3 is 13 amino acids long. CDR1 LGHDT and CDR2 YNNKEL come from the germline V gene (reference sequence). V was pared by 5 bases and J by 1 base, with 9 bases between. CDR3 residues: CASSARVSYEQYF. The DNA for the CDR3 is TGTGCCAGCAGCGCAAGGGTTTCCTACGAGCAGTACTTC.

V and J are TRBV12-3 or TRBV12-4 and TRBJ2-3, with a tentative D call TRBD1 (6 bases). This CDR3 comprises 13 residues. V shed 7 bases and J shed 12 bases, with 20 bases lying between them. In DNA form, the CDR3 reads TGTGCCAGCACCATCACCAGGGGTCCTACCCAGTATTTT. This translates into CASTITRGPTQYF.

The CDR3 sequence: CAWSGPYEQYF. DNA of the CDR3: TGTGCCTGGAGTGGCCCATACGAGCAGTACTTC. The V and J genes are TRBV30 and TRBJ2-7; unclear D gene. This CDR3 is 11 amino acids long. Looked up from germline, CDR1 is GTSNPN and CDR2 is SVGIG (reference sequence). V was clipped by 1 base and J by 4 bases, with 5 bases between them.

This clonotype occurred many times. This chain links TRBV4-3 with TRBJ2-6; 8 nucleotides align to TRBD1. V shed 0 bases and J 5 bases; nucleotides not matched to a gene: 9. Germline values: CDR1 LGHNA, CDR2 YSLEER. This CDR3 contains 18 residues. The CDR3: CASSQDTGGARWANVLTF. CDR3 DNA: TGCGCCAGCAGCCAAGACACAGGGGGAGCCCGGTGGGCCAACGTCCTGACTTTC.